The next 17 T cell receptor beta chains were all read from a single sample in a study of vaccination and CD4 T cells after COVID-19 (dated by TCRdb to between 2021 and 2023). The library was generated by PCR. The run used an Illumina iSeq 100. TCR sequencing of DNA from cultured CD4+ T cells used the Oncomine TCR Beta short-read assay at the Johns Hopkins FTIC core. TCRdb cleaned the public reads at Q25 with fastp, built clones with MiXCR and kept in-frame beta chains. Here each entry gathers all rows of one CDR3 protein and keeps the most common genes and DNA. For this sample the table gives roughly 20,000 distinct CDR3 sequences, of which roughly 70% were detected only once. About 8.3% of the sample belongs to the ten largest clones. Interpreted using the paper, the treatment or condition label stands for: approximately 9-day PBMC culture with coronavirus spike peptide pools or control peptides (ViraFEST assay).

These receptors' antigens are unknown. Input material: CD4+ T cells from blood, cultured in vitro. Receptors originate from a human donor who had recovered from COVID-19.

This sequence joins TRBV6-1 and TRBJ1-5; D not certain. V lost 4 bases to trimming and J lost 3 bases, with 7 bases between them. This CDR3 has 13 amino acids. From germline, CDR1 is MNHNS and CDR2 SASEGT. The CDR3 reads CASSGPHNQPQHF. CDR3 bases: TGTGCCAGCAGTGGGCCTCACAATCAGCCCCAGCATTTT.

The chain couples TRBV19 to TRBJ1-5; D gene unclear. Germline V gene sequence: CDR1 LNHDA, CDR2 SQIVND (reference sequence). Trimming cost V 3 bases and J 11 bases, with 14 bases left between them. The CDR3 runs to 13 residues. CDR3 protein: CASSILDSQTQHF. The CDR3 DNA follows: TGTGCCAGTAGTATTCTGGACTCCCAGACCCAGCATTTT.

V and J are TRBV15 and TRBJ2-1, with TRBD2 matching 7 bases. Germline CDR1 reads LNHNV; CDR2 reads YYDKDF (reference sequence). Unmatched junction bases numbered 4, after V lost 4 bases and J lost 1 base. The CDR3 length is 15 residues. CDR3 DNA: TGTGCCACCAGCAAAGAAGCGGGATCCTACAATGAGCAGTTCTTC. Its translation is CATSKEAGSYNEQFF.

V is TRBV30 and J is TRBJ2-1; 8 bases are a match to TRBD2. Germline V gene sequence: CDR1 GTSNPN, CDR2 SVGIG (reference sequence). The CDR3 loop spans 14 amino acids. J gave up 5 bases and V 1 base, and 4 bases lay outside the gene matches. As DNA, the CDR3 is TGTGCCTGGAGTGATTGGGGACTAGACAATGAGCAGTTCTTC. This codes for CAWSDWGLDNEQFF.

The table lists this clonotype with a few counts. The chain couples TRBV6-2 or TRBV6-3 to TRBJ1-2; 7 bases map to TRBD1. Germline CDR1 reads MNHEY; CDR2 reads SVGEGT. The CDR3 has 15 residues. The V segment lost 6 bases and the J segment 5 bases; nucleotides outside the gene matches: 12. CDR3 in DNA: TGTGCCAGCAGACTAACCGGGACAGAGGCTTATGGCTACACCTTC. Protein product: CASRLTGTEAYGYTF.

This clonotype showed up just once. The CDR3 spells CASSFQNSGNTIYF. The CDR3 region has the DNA TGTGCCAGCAGTTTCCAGAACTCTGGAAACACCATATATTTT. The rearrangement joins TRBV6-5 to TRBJ1-3, with D unresolved. V lost 4 bases, J lost 0 bases, and 7 bases lay in between. Germline CDR1 reads MNHEY; CDR2 reads SVGAGI. This CDR3 has 14 amino acids.

J is TRBJ1-5 and V is TRBV30; perhaps TRBD1 as D (6 bases). Germline values: CDR1 GTSNPN, CDR2 SVGIG (reference sequence). The CDR3 has 13 amino acids. The V end lost 2 bases, the J end lost 4 bases, and 9 bases lay between the germline ends. In nucleotides, the CDR3 is TGTGCCTGGAGTCTCGACAGGAATCAGCCCCAGCATTTT. It translates to CAWSLDRNQPQHF.

The chain recombines TRBV2 with TRBJ2-7; possible D gene TRBD2, 5 bases. The CDR3 runs 14 residues. The germline V and J ends were trimmed by 3 bases and 6 bases, with 15 bases remaining between them. Germline loops: CDR1 SNHLY, CDR2 FYNNEI. CDR3 sequence: CASSDVTLSGEQYF. The DNA of the CDR3 is TGTGCCAGCAGTGACGTTACCCTAAGCGGCGAGCAGTACTTC.

The V gene is TRBV6-2 or TRBV6-3, the J gene TRBJ2-7; 9 bases match TRBD1. This CDR3 comprises 17 residues. Unmatched junction bases numbered 18, after V lost 3 bases and J lost 9 bases. Germline-derived CDR1 and CDR2 are MNHEY and SVGEGT. The CDR3 nucleotides are TGTGCCAGCAGTTATCCCTCGTTCCGGGACAGGGTAAAATCGCAGTACTTC. Translated: CASSYPSFRDRVKSQYF.

This chain connects TRBV28 to TRBJ1-2, with D hard to call. CDR3 length: 15 amino acids. V was clipped by 3 bases and J by 3 bases, with 14 bases between them. CDR1 and CDR2 from the germline V gene are MDHEN and SYDVKM. The CDR3 DNA follows: TGTGCCAGCAGTTTCTCGCCGGTGCAGCACTATGGCTACACCTTC. Translation: CASSFSPVQHYGYTF.

The chain joins TRBV11-3 to TRBJ2-7; 7 bases align to TRBD2. Germline V gene sequence: CDR1 SGHNT, CDR2 YENEEA. Trimming removed 5 bases from V and 2 bases from J; junction bases left unmatched: 9. There are 15 residues in the CDR3. The CDR3 is CASSRGRGGTYEQYF. The CDR3 region has the DNA TGTGCCAGCAGCCGAGGGCGCGGGGGTACCTACGAGCAGTACTTC.

The sample holds one count of this clonotype. The chain couples TRBV27 to TRBJ2-7; the D is unclear. This CDR3 has 13 residues. Germline loops: CDR1 MNHEY, CDR2 SMNVEV (reference sequence). Trimming cost V 2 bases and J 4 bases, with 9 bases left between them. The CDR3 bases are TGTGCCAGCAGTTTACAAAGACGTTACGAGCAGTACTTC. It is translated as CASSLQRRYEQYF.

The chain is built from TRBV6-5 and TRBJ1-2; D is uncertain. Trimming removed 0 bases at V and 2 bases at J, with 19 bases between. The germline V gene has CDR1 MNHEY and CDR2 SVGAGI. The CDR3 totals 18 residues. DNA of the CDR3: TGTGCCAGCAGTTACTCGACTCCACGGCCGGCACCCAACTATGGCTACACCTTC. Amino acids: CASSYSTPRPAPNYGYTF.

J is TRBJ1-1 and V is TRBV29-1; 9 nucleotides match TRBD1. This CDR3 contains 13 residues. The germline CDR1 and CDR2 sequences are SQVTM and ANQGSEA. For the CDR3, the DNA is TGCAGTGCACAGGGGGCCCCGAACACTGAAGCTTTCTTT. Translation gives CSAQGAPNTEAFF.

The chain employs TRBV19 and TRBJ1-5, with D possibly TRBD1 on 6 matching bases. Trimming left V 7 bases short and J 9 bases short, with 19 bases between. Per the germline V gene, CDR1 is LNHDA and CDR2 is SQIVND (reference sequence). This CDR3 spans 14 amino acids. CDR3 bases: TGTGCCAGTACTGCCGCACAGGGAAGTCGGCCCCAGCATTTT. The encoded protein is CASTAAQGSRPQHF.

V gene TRBV7-2 combines with J gene TRBJ2-7; 13 nucleotides align to TRBD2. With 5 bases clipped from V and 5 bases from J, the junction kept 12 bases outside the gene matches. The CDR3 has 17 amino acids. Germline V gives CDR1 SGHTA, CDR2 FQGNSA. DNA for the CDR3: TGTGCCAGCAGCGACCAGGTTTTGACTAGCGGGAGGAACGAGCAGTACTTC. This gives the protein CASSDQVLTSGRNEQYF. The full variable domain, with the rest looked up from reference TRBV7-2 and TRBJ2-7, is GAGVSQSPSNKVTEKGKDVELRCDPISGHTALYWYRQSLGQGLEFLIYFQGNSAPDKSGLPSDRFSAERTGGSVSTLTIQRTQQEDSAVYLCASSDQVLTSGRNEQYFGPGTRLTVT.

This chain joins TRBV28 and TRBJ1-2; D gene uncertain. Germline V CDR1 and CDR2: MDHEN, SYDVKM. V was clipped by 4 bases and J by 8 bases, with 14 bases between them. This CDR3 spans 13 amino acids. CDR3 sequence reads: CASSYPPRGGYTF. The CDR3, as DNA: TGTGCCAGCAGTTACCCCCCCCGAGGGGGCTACACCTTC.